One T cell receptor (beta chain) is described in this entry. The CDR3 sequence is 16 residues long. Germline V gene data show CDR1 as LGHDT and CDR2 as YNNKEL (reference sequence). V was pared by 5 bases and J by 4 bases, with 5 bases of the junction left unmatched. This entry is derived from a study of blood T cell repertoires in COVID-19. As for the study in general: Nucleic acid was either cDNA or gDNA, and it came from T cells, B-cell-depleted T cells, or PBMCs.

In the authors' methods: For nucleated cells, counts were estimated from reference gene primer amplification. This table comes from immunoSEQ multiplex PCR, and its TCRdb copy is limited to in-frame clones, with some not included. D and trimming come from the DNA, and the V and J calls and clone size come from that table. The sample lists some 48,000 clones; under 90% were seen once. It was during active infection that Seattle patients were enrolled and then longitudinally followed. This TCR was recovered from a woman over 75 with COVID-19, enrolled during active disease. The source material was peripheral blood. V and J are TRBV3-1 (or the pseudogene TRBV3-2) and TRBJ2-1, with 13 nucleotides matching TRBD2. DNA of the CDR3: TGTGCCAGCAGCTATGGGACTAGCGGGGTATACAATGAGCAGTTCTTC. Its protein is CASSYGTSGVYNEQFF.